The clone carrying this T cell receptor beta chain was detected a few times. This sample stems from a study of T-cell reconstitution after alpha-beta-depleted transplantation in children. The TCRbeta library incorporated unique molecular identifiers. TCRdb analysed the PCR reads with MiXCR anew, one entry per CDR3 protein. Found here are over 550,000 distinct CDR3 sequences, roughly a tenth of them singletons; the top ten hold 3.5% to 5%. Trimming left V 3 bases short and J 0 bases short, with 15 bases between. The CDR3 length is 16 residues. Germline values: CDR1 DFQATT, CDR2 SNEGSKA (reference sequence).

This clonotype originated in a human donor who donated a stem cell graft to a child with acute myeloid leukemia. The rearrangement uses TRBV20-1 and TRBJ2-4, with TRBD1 as a possible D gene (5 bases). The sample was PBMCs from the stem cell graft donor, taken from the stem cell graft. The CDR3 reads CSASPPTQGAKNIQYF. The CDR3, as DNA: TGCAGTGCTAGCCCACCCACTCAGGGAGCCAAAAACATTCAGTACTTC.